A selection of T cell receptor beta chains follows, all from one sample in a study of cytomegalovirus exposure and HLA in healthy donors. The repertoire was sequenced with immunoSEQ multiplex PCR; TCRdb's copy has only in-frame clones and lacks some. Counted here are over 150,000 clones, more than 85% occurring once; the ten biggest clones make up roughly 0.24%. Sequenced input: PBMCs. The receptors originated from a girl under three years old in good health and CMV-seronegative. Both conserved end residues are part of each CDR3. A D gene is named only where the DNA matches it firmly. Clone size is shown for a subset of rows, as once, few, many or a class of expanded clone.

CDR3: CAWSLTGVGYTF
DNA: TGTGCCTGGAGTTTGACAGGGGTTGGCTACACCTTC
J: TRBJ1-2
V: TRBV30
size: .
D: TRBD1

CDR3: CSSSLLRTGALNEQFF
DNA: TGTTCCAGCAGCTTACTCCGGACAGGGGCGTTGAATGAGCAGTTCTTC
J: TRBJ2-1
V: TRBV7-9
size: once
D: TRBD1

CDR3: CASSKDRGGEQYF
DNA: TGTGCCAGCAGTAAGGACAGGGGAGGCGAGCAGTACTTC
J: TRBJ2-7
V: TRBV2
size: .
D: TRBD1

CDR3: CASNLAGGVGGEQYF
DNA: TGTGCCAGCAATCTAGCGGGGGGCGTAGGGGGCGAGCAGTACTTC
J: TRBJ2-7
V: TRBV6-1
size: .
D: TRBD2

CDR3: CASSQDQRTSRGIGELFF
DNA: TGTGCCAGCAGCCAAGATCAGAGGACTAGTAGAGGGATCGGGGAGCTGTTTTTT
J: TRBJ2-2
V: TRBV14
size: .
D: TRBD2

CDR3: CASSPKRDSEQYF
DNA: TGTGCCAGCTCACCAAAACGGGATTCCGAGCAGTACTTC
J: TRBJ2-7
V: TRBV18
size: .
D: .

CDR3: CASSERGQYEAFF
DNA: TGTGCCAGCAGTGAAAGGGGTCAGTATGAAGCTTTCTTT
J: TRBJ1-1
V: TRBV6-1
size: few
D: .

CDR3: CASTGTSGGPSYNEQFF
DNA: TGTGCCAGCACCGGGACTAGCGGGGGCCCCTCCTACAATGAGCAGTTCTTC
J: TRBJ2-1
V: TRBV27
size: .
D: TRBD2

CDR3: CASSISRDRSPLHF
DNA: TGTGCCAGTAGTATTTCCAGGGATCGTTCACCCCTCCACTTT
J: TRBJ1-6
V: TRBV19
size: once
D: .

CDR3: CASSSGLAGMKTQYF
DNA: TGTGCCAGCAGCTCTGGACTAGCGGGAATGAAGACCCAGTACTTC
J: TRBJ2-5
V: TRBV7-2
size: .
D: TRBD2

CDR3: CASGSHSGSTYNEQFF
DNA: TGTGCCAGCGGGTCTCATAGCGGGAGCACCTACAATGAGCAGTTCTTC
J: TRBJ2-1
V: TRBV7-9
size: .
D: TRBD2

CDR3: CASSTQGNTEAFF
DNA: TGCGCCAGCAGCACGCAGGGGAACACTGAAGCTTTCTTT
J: TRBJ1-1
V: TRBV5-1
size: .
D: .

CDR3: CASSFQGSLAQYF
DNA: TGTGCCAGCAGCTTCCAGGGATCTTTGGCCCAGTACTTC
J: TRBJ2-5
V: TRBV7-8
size: .
D: .

CDR3: CASSLAQIDSPLHF
DNA: TGTGCCAGCAGCTTAGCGCAGATCGATTCACCCCTCCACTTT
J: TRBJ1-6
V: TRBV7-8
size: .
D: .

CDR3: CASSEPTPLAVQETQYF
DNA: TGTGCCAGCAGTGAACCCACCCCACTAGCGGTCCAAGAGACCCAGTACTTC
J: TRBJ2-5
V: TRBV6-1
size: once
D: TRBD2

CDR3: CASSLEDWGSGVNEQFF
DNA: TGTGCCAGCAGCTTAGAGGACTGGGGTAGCGGGGTCAATGAGCAGTTCTTC
J: TRBJ2-1
V: TRBV11-2
size: .
D: TRBD2

CDR3: CASSHRDTRDEKLFF
DNA: TGTGCCAGCAGCCACCGGGACACAAGGGATGAAAAACTGTTTTTT
J: TRBJ1-4
V: TRBV4-2
size: .
D: .

CDR3: CSARGEGGYTF
DNA: TGCAGTGCTAGAGGGGAGGGGGGCTACACCTTC
J: TRBJ1-2
V: TRBV20-1
size: .
D: .

CDR3: CASSAGTTPLNEQYF
DNA: TGTGCCAGCAGCGCGGGGACTACCCCTCTCAACGAGCAGTACTTC
J: TRBJ2-7
V: TRBV7-2
size: .
D: TRBD2

CDR3: CASSLTTGSEAFF
DNA: TGTGCTAGCAGCCTAACGACAGGGTCTGAAGCTTTCTTT
J: TRBJ1-1
V: TRBV7-7
size: .
D: TRBD1

CDR3: CASSLGGSLNSYEQYF
DNA: TGTGCCAGCAGCTTAGGCGGCAGCTTAAATTCCTACGAGCAGTACTTC
J: TRBJ2-7
V: TRBV7-6
size: .
D: .

CDR3: CASSPTDLSGSSSFYEQYF
DNA: TGTGCCAGCAGCCCCACGGACCTTAGCGGGAGTTCATCCTTTTACGAGCAGTACTTC
J: TRBJ2-7
V: TRBV4-2
size: .
D: TRBD2

CDR3: CASSLKREIGETQYF
DNA: TGTGCCAGCAGCTTAAAGCGGGAGATTGGGGAGACCCAGTACTTC
J: TRBJ2-5
V: TRBV5-4
size: .
D: TRBD2

CDR3: CASSLDFGEQFF
DNA: TGTGCCAGCAGCTTAGACTTTGGTGAGCAGTTCTTC
J: TRBJ2-1
V: TRBV7-2
size: once
D: .

CDR3: CATSRGGSSGFQETQYF
DNA: TGTGCCACCAGCAGGGGGGGGTCTAGCGGGTTCCAAGAGACCCAGTACTTC
J: TRBJ2-5
V: TRBV15
size: .
D: TRBD2

CDR3: CASSSAGGLYEQFF
DNA: TGTGCCAGTAGCTCGGCGGGGGGGCTTTATGAGCAGTTCTTC
J: TRBJ2-1
V: TRBV19
size: .
D: TRBD2

CDR3: CASSGQGETEAFF
DNA: TGTGCCAGCAGCGGTCAGGGGGAAACTGAAGCTTTCTTT
J: TRBJ1-1
V: TRBV13
size: few
D: TRBD1

CDR3: CASSLGYLGGSLSYEQYF
DNA: TGTGCCAGCAGCTTAGGCTACCTCGGGGGGTCCCTCTCCTACGAGCAGTACTTC
J: TRBJ2-7
V: TRBV7-2
size: .
D: TRBD2

CDR3: CASRPGLAVTGELFF
DNA: TGTGCCAGCCGGCCGGGACTAGCGGTTACCGGGGAGCTGTTTTTT
J: TRBJ2-2
V: TRBV6-6
size: .
D: TRBD2

CDR3: CASSPGQGSTEAFF
DNA: TGTGCCAGCAGCCCGGGACAGGGATCCACTGAAGCTTTCTTT
J: TRBJ1-1
V: TRBV11-3
size: few
D: TRBD1

CDR3: CASSHRNRNTEAFF
DNA: TGCGCCAGCAGCCATCGAAACAGGAACACTGAAGCTTTCTTT
J: TRBJ1-1
V: TRBV5-1
size: .
D: .

CDR3: CASSLSVLRTETQYF
DNA: TGTGCCAGCAGTCTTAGCGTCTTGAGGACCGAGACCCAGTACTTC
J: TRBJ2-5
V: TRBV6-5
size: few
D: .

CDR3: CASSPGLAGMGNEQFF
DNA: TGCGCCAGCAGCCCCGGCCTAGCGGGAATGGGCAATGAGCAGTTCTTC
J: TRBJ2-1
V: TRBV4-3
size: .
D: TRBD2

CDR3: CASSEAGTSGRLGYF
DNA: TGTGCCAGCAGTGAAGCGGGGACTAGCGGGAGATTAGGGTACTTC
J: TRBJ2-4
V: TRBV6-1
size: .
D: TRBD2

CDR3: CASSATGARQNIQYF
DNA: TGTGCCAGCAGTGCTACAGGGGCCCGACAAAACATTCAGTACTTC
J: TRBJ2-4
V: TRBV27
size: .
D: TRBD1

CDR3: CASSIDRAQGYTF
DNA: TGTGCCAGTAGTATCGACAGGGCACAGGGCTACACCTTC
J: TRBJ1-2
V: TRBV19
size: .
D: TRBD1

CDR3: CASSDRKLAGGQWDYNEQFF
DNA: TGTGCCAGCAGCGACCGTAAACTAGCGGGGGGGCAGTGGGATTACAATGAGCAGTTCTTC
J: TRBJ2-1
V: TRBV13
size: .
D: TRBD2

CDR3: CATGRGTSSYNEQFF
DNA: TGTGCCACCGGGAGGGGGACCAGCTCCTACAATGAGCAGTTCTTC
J: TRBJ2-1
V: TRBV27
size: .
D: TRBD2

CDR3: CASSGRTSGGRETQYF
DNA: TGTGCCAGCAGTGGACGGACTAGCGGAGGAAGAGAGACCCAGTACTTC
J: TRBJ2-5
V: TRBV2
size: .
D: TRBD2

CDR3: CASSEIASGYEQYF
DNA: TGTGCCAGCAGTGAAATTGCTAGCGGATACGAGCAGTACTTC
J: TRBJ2-7
V: TRBV25-1
size: .
D: TRBD2

CDR3: CSVQGSQYSTDTQYF
DNA: TGCAGCGTTCAAGGGTCACAATATAGCACAGATACGCAGTATTTT
J: TRBJ2-3
V: TRBV29-1
size: .
D: .

CDR3: CASRPSGWSGSYEQYF
DNA: TGCGCCAGCAGACCGTCGGGTTGGTCGGGGTCCTACGAGCAGTACTTC
J: TRBJ2-7
V: TRBV5-1
size: .
D: .

CDR3: CASSVETGMGSYEQYF
DNA: TGTGCCAGCAGCGTAGAAACAGGGATGGGTTCCTACGAGCAGTACTTC
J: TRBJ2-7
V: TRBV9
size: .
D: .

CDR3: CASSIVAGTGATYEQYF
DNA: TGTGCCAGTAGTATCGTCGCAGGGACAGGGGCAACCTACGAGCAGTACTTC
J: TRBJ2-7
V: TRBV19
size: .
D: TRBD1

CDR3: CASSLERRNTEAFF
DNA: TGTGCCAGCAGCTTGGAGAGGCGGAACACTGAAGCTTTCTTT
J: TRBJ1-1
V: TRBV5-4
size: .
D: .

CDR3: CASGLIREAFF
DNA: TGTGCTAGTGGTTTGATCCGTGAAGCTTTCTTT
J: TRBJ1-1
V: TRBV12-5
size: .
D: .

CDR3: CASSGRSGEKLFF
DNA: TGTGCCAGCAGTGGCAGGAGCGGGGAAAAACTGTTTTTT
J: TRBJ1-4
V: TRBV6-5
size: .
D: .

CDR3: CASSEAGGLGYGYTF
DNA: TGTGCCAGCAGCGAAGCGGGAGGACTTGGCTATGGCTACACCTTC
J: TRBJ1-2
V: TRBV25-1
size: .
D: .

CDR3: CASSERDWASGAYNEWEQFF
DNA: TGTGCCAGCAGTGAGCGAGATTGGGCTAGCGGGGCGTACAATGAGTGGGAGCAGTTCTTC
J: TRBJ2-1
V: TRBV2
size: .
D: TRBD2

CDR3: CAEAGSSGRFDTQYF
DNA: TGTGCCGAAGCAGGGTCTAGCGGGAGGTTTGATACGCAGTATTTT
J: TRBJ2-3
V: TRBV11-2
size: .
D: TRBD2

CDR3: CASSLGDSGSYEQYF
DNA: TGTGCCAGCAGCTTAGGTGATAGCGGGAGCTACGAGCAGTACTTC
J: TRBJ2-7
V: TRBV7-8
size: .
D: TRBD2

CDR3: CASSPRGTEAFF
DNA: TGTGCCAGCAGCCCCAGGGGCACTGAAGCTTTCTTT
J: TRBJ1-1
V: TRBV5-5
size: .
D: .

CDR3: CASSLGVAGGISTYNEQFF
DNA: TGTGCCAGCAGCTTAGGAGTAGCGGGGGGGATCTCGACCTACAATGAGCAGTTCTTC
J: TRBJ2-1
V: TRBV11-3
size: .
D: TRBD2

CDR3: CASSPISGAAYEQYF
DNA: TGTGCCAGCAGCCCCATCAGCGGGGCAGCCTACGAGCAGTACTTC
J: TRBJ2-7
V: TRBV2
size: .
D: TRBD2